What follows are 24 T cell receptor beta chains derived from one specimen sequenced in a study of T cells in Graves' hyperthyroidism and ophthalmopathy. RNA transcripts were the template for amplifying TCR beta CDR3 regions. In the first-round RT-PCR of the TCR CDR3, the HTBI primer set was used. TCRdb processed the multiplex PCR reads anew with MiXCR; each CDR3 protein has one entry. The sample holds about 580,000 distinct CDR3 sequences, around 14% seen once. What was sequenced was blood. These receptors all stem from a woman in her twenties or thirties with Graves' hyperthyroidism that later progressed to Graves' ophthalmopathy.

This clonotype was seen repeatedly, ten times or more. This chain joins TRBV29-1 and TRBJ1-2; 7 bases are a match to TRBD1. Germline V gives CDR1 SQVTM, CDR2 ANQGSEA. This CDR3 has 11 amino acids. Trimming removed 5 bases from V and 8 bases from J; junction bases left unmatched: 5. CDR3 amino acids: CSVSPRGGYTF. The DNA for the CDR3 is TGCAGCGTTAGTCCCAGGGGGGGCTACACCTTC.

The J gene is TRBJ2-1, the V gene TRBV7-3, with TRBD2 matching 7 bases. J lost 6 bases, V lost 4 bases, and 9 bases had no gene match. The germline CDR1 and CDR2 sequences are SGHTA and FQGTGA. This CDR3 is 15 amino acids long. For the CDR3, the DNA is TGTGCCAGCAGCTCAAAAGCGGGGTGGGTCAATGAGCAGTTCTTC. This translates into CASSSKAGWVNEQFF.

The sample holds many counts of this clonotype. The V gene is TRBV7-9, the J gene TRBJ2-3, with a weak D call TRBD2 (5 bases). Germline V CDR1 and CDR2: SEHNR, FQNEAQ (reference sequence). CDR3 length: 14 residues. Trimming took 5 bases from V and 4 from J, leaving 13 bases between them. The CDR3 DNA reads TGTGCCAGCAGCCAAGAGGACTTCTCAGATACGCAGTATTTT. It yields the protein CASSQEDFSDTQYF.

At least ten counts were recorded for this clonotype. The chain recombines TRBV7-2 with TRBJ2-7, with a weak D call TRBD2 (5 bases). This CDR3 has 16 amino acids. Germline CDR1 reads SGHTA; CDR2 reads FQGNSA. V lost 4 bases, J lost 3 bases, and 19 bases lay in between. Here the CDR3 reads CASSSGFDPGIYEQYF. DNA of the CDR3: TGTGCCAGCAGCTCTGGCTTCGACCCCGGGATCTACGAGCAGTACTTC.

This clonotype was seen a handful of times. The chain joins TRBV20-1 to TRBJ1-5; maybe TRBD1 (6 bases). V dropped 2 bases and J dropped 9 bases, with 17 bases sitting between them. CDR1 is DFQATT, CDR2 SNEGSKA, per germline (reference sequence). CDR3 length: 14 amino acids. Here the CDR3 reads CSARLPGAGGPQHF. CDR3 nucleotide sequence: TGCAGTGCTAGACTTCCGGGGGCCGGGGGGCCCCAGCATTTT.

There are a few counts of this clonotype. The chain is built from TRBV4-2 and TRBJ1-1, with D maybe TRBD1 (6 bases). V dropped 3 bases and J dropped 1 base, with 15 bases sitting between them. Per germline, CDR1 LGHNA and CDR2 YNFKEQ. The CDR3 has 16 residues. Here the CDR3 DNA reads TGTGCCAGCAGCCAGATAGCGGACAGCTGGAACACTGAAGCTTTCTTT. Translated, it gives CASSQIADSWNTEAFF.

The chain couples TRBV19 to TRBJ2-5; 12 bases are a match to TRBD1. The V and J ends lost 8 bases and 4 bases, in that order; junction bases with no gene match: 8. The CDR3 is 15 residues long. CDR1 and CDR2 (germline): LNHDA, SQIVND (reference sequence). The CDR3 protein is CASGRGQGARETQYF. The DNA for the CDR3 is TGTGCCAGTGGAAGGGGACAGGGGGCTCGAGAGACCCAGTACTTC.

This clonotype has a count of ten or more. The chain links TRBV2 to TRBJ1-4; TRBD1 matches 11 bases. The CDR3 is 15 residues long. The germline V gene has CDR1 SNHLY and CDR2 FYNNEI. V dropped 8 bases and J dropped 3; count of bases not matched to a gene: 5. The CDR3 reads CASGGQGAANEKLFF. CDR3 bases: TGTGCCAGCGGCGGACAGGGGGCGGCTAATGAAAAACTGTTTTTT.

This clonotype came up many times. The gene calls are TRBV12-5 and TRBJ2-3; TRBD1 matches 8 bases. V lost 6 bases to trimming and J lost 5 bases; unmatched junction nucleotides: 13. The CDR3 has 16 residues. Germline V CDR1 and CDR2: LGHNT, FRNRAP. CDR3 region: CASGLLPGQGLDTQYF. CDR3 coding DNA: TGTGCTAGTGGCCTACTCCCCGGACAGGGACTAGATACGCAGTATTTT.

This clonotype appeared a few times. The V and J genes are TRBV7-8 and TRBJ2-3, with D tentatively TRBD2 (5 bases). V was trimmed by 3 bases and J by 0 bases, leaving 7 bases between them. CDR1 and CDR2 from the germline V gene are SGHVS and FQNEAQ. The CDR3 runs to 14 residues. CDR3 nucleotide sequence: TGTGCCAGCAGCTTCAGGACTAGCACAGATACGCAGTATTTT. It translates to CASSFRTSTDTQYF.

The V and J genes are TRBV18 and TRBJ2-4, with 16 bases lining up with TRBD2. The CDR3 consists of 17 residues. Germline V gene lookup returns CDR1 KGHSH and CDR2 LQKENI. The trim removed 1 base at V and 4 bases at J, leaving 1 base unmatched. The CDR3 loop reads CASSPRGLAGGKNIQYF. CDR3 DNA: TGTGCCAGCTCACCACGGGGACTAGCGGGGGGGAAAAACATTCAGTACTTC.

This clonotype was found many times. The chain links TRBV12-3 or TRBV12-4 to TRBJ2-1, with D possibly matching TRBD1 (5 bases). Trimming took off 1 base at V and 1 base at J, with 8 bases between the two ends. The CDR3 totals 15 residues. CDR3 DNA sequence: TGTGCCAGCAGTTTAGAGGCAGGGTCCTACAATGAGCAGTTCTTC. Translating gives CASSLEAGSYNEQFF.

V gene TRBV20-1 combines with J gene TRBJ1-2, with 10 nucleotides matching TRBD1. After removal of 5 bases from V and 9 bases from J, the junction contained 12 bases not matched to a gene. This CDR3 region has 14 residues. Germline-derived CDR1 and CDR2 are DFQATT and SNEGSKA (reference sequence). In nucleotides, the CDR3 is TGCAGTGCTCCTCCCGGGACAGGGGATAGGAGCTACACCTTC. Translation gives CSAPPGTGDRSYTF.

Ten or more counts support this clonotype. The chain recombines TRBV20-1 with TRBJ2-7; no firm D call. This CDR3 region has 13 residues. Trimming removed 4 bases at V and 0 bases at J, with 10 bases between. Germline loops: CDR1 DFQATT, CDR2 SNEGSKA (reference sequence). The CDR3 sequence is CSATDARSYEQYF. The CDR3 DNA reads TGCAGTGCTACGGACGCGCGCTCCTACGAGCAGTACTTC.

This clonotype was recorded a few times. The chain is built from TRBV19 and TRBJ1-3; D call uncertain. Looked up from germline, CDR1 is LNHDA and CDR2 is SQIVND (reference sequence). This CDR3 region has 17 residues. Trimming removed 8 bases at V and 0 bases at J, with 20 bases between. The CDR3 reads CASFAWTVDPSGNTIYF. CDR3 DNA: TGTGCCAGTTTTGCCTGGACCGTCGACCCCTCTGGAAACACCATATATTTT.

Ten or more counts support this clonotype. The rearrangement links TRBV7-2 to TRBJ2-5; D is unresolved. This CDR3 has 12 residues. Trimming shortened V by 1 base and J by 5 bases, and 5 bases separated the two germline ends. CDR1 is SGHTA, CDR2 FQGNSA, per germline. The CDR3 DNA is TGTGCCAGCAGCTTAGGGATCGAGACCCAGTACTTC. Translation gives CASSLGIETQYF.

This clonotype has only a few counts. This rearrangement joins TRBV5-1 to TRBJ2-5, with TRBD1 matching over 7 bases. Germline V gene data show CDR1 as SGHRS and CDR2 as YFSETQ. V lost 1 base to trimming and J lost 5 bases; unmatched junction nucleotides: 8. The CDR3 has 15 residues. The CDR3 DNA reads as TGCGCCAGCAGCTTGATCCGGGACAGTCAGGAGACCCAGTACTTC. Its protein is CASSLIRDSQETQYF.

This clonotype was seen more than once but under ten times. The V call is TRBV19, the J call TRBJ2-1; the match to TRBD1 covers 7 bases. The CDR3 sequence is 13 residues long. Germline V gives CDR1 LNHDA, CDR2 SQIVND (reference sequence). V gave up 3 bases and J gave up 8 bases; unmatched junction bases: 4. For the CDR3, the DNA is TGTGCCAGTAGTATGACAGGGTACGATGAGCAGTTCTTC. This encodes CASSMTGYDEQFF.

Only a few counts were recorded for this clonotype. The chain recombines TRBV27 with TRBJ1-4; TRBD1 might be the D (5 bases). CDR1 is MNHEY, CDR2 SMNVEV, per germline (reference sequence). This CDR3 has 15 residues. Trimming cost V 4 bases and J 8 bases, with 17 bases left between them. CDR3 nucleotides: TGTGCCAGCAGTTGGATACCCAGGGTAGGGGAAAAACTGTTTTTT. Amino acid sequence: CASSWIPRVGEKLFF.

This clonotype was recorded at least ten times. V gene TRBV2 combines with J gene TRBJ1-5, with D possibly TRBD1 on 5 matching bases. CDR1 and CDR2 from the germline V gene are SNHLY and FYNNEI. The V end lost 7 bases, the J end lost 4 bases, and 11 bases lay between the germline ends. This CDR3 contains 13 residues. Here the CDR3 DNA reads TGTGCCAGCACCCCTGAGGGGAATCAGCCCCAGCATTTT. It codes for CASTPEGNQPQHF. The whole variable domain, filled in from reference TRBV2 and TRBJ1-5, reads EPEVTQTPSHQVTQMGQEVILRCVPISNHLYFYWYRQILGQKVEFLVSFYNNEISEKSEIFDDQFSVERPDGSNFTLKIRSTKLEDSAMYFCASTPEGNQPQHFGDGTRLSIL.

This clonotype was counted only a few times. DNA of the CDR3: TGTGCCAGCAGCGTTACTGGGGCGTCGAACACTGAAGCTTTCTTT. This translates into CASSVTGASNTEAFF. The genes are TRBV9 and TRBJ1-1, with D tentatively TRBD1 (5 bases). This CDR3 has 15 amino acids. Looked up from germline, CDR1 is SGDLS and CDR2 is YYNGEE. Trimming cost V 2 bases and J 1 base, with 12 bases left between them.

In its sample, this clonotype was seen many times. The rearrangement links TRBV24-1 to TRBJ1-1; D is ambiguous. Deletions cut 3 bases from V and 4 bases from J, with 8 bases between. This CDR3 comprises 13 residues. CDR1 is KGHDR, CDR2 SFDVKD, per germline. Written as DNA, the CDR3 is TGTGCCACCAGTGATCAGGTAGGCACTGAAGCTTTCTTT. Amino acids: CATSDQVGTEAFF.

This clonotype was picked up many times. V usage is TRBV11-3 and J usage is TRBJ1-2; TRBD1 matches at 8 bases. The CDR3 loop spans 14 amino acids. Germline V lookup: CDR1 SGHNT, CDR2 YENEEA. V shed 7 bases and J 3 bases; nucleotides not matched to a gene: 7. CDR3 protein: CASTLQGGDYGYTF. For the CDR3, the DNA is TGTGCCAGCACCCTACAGGGGGGAGACTATGGCTACACCTTC.

This clonotype was detected ten times or more. This chain links TRBV14 with TRBJ1-6; D call uncertain. V was clipped by 1 base and J by 0 bases, with 7 bases between them. The CDR3 contains 16 residues. CDR1 and CDR2 from the germline V gene are SGHDN and FVKESK. Here the CDR3 reads CASSQVKASYNSPLHF. In DNA, the CDR3 is TGTGCCAGCAGCCAAGTTAAGGCCTCCTATAATTCACCCCTCCACTTT.